This T cell receptor beta chain originates from a study of T-cell reconstitution after alpha-beta-depleted transplantation in children. Deletions cut 4 bases from V and 9 bases from J, with 10 bases between. Per germline, CDR1 SQVTM and CDR2 ANQGSEA. The CDR3 spans 11 residues. Unique molecular identifiers were used in preparing the TCRbeta library. One entry per CDR3 protein results from TCRdb running MiXCR on the PCR reads. Of about 420,000 distinct CDR3 sequences detected, about a sixth appear once; the ten largest clones hold 29%. This clonotype has only a few counts. The sample in question was PBMCs, mostly from graft donor cells, obtained 360 days after TCRalphabeta/CD19-depleted stem cell transplant. The rearrangement links TRBV29-1 to TRBJ2-1; D possibly uses TRBD1 or TRBD2 (5 bases each). This TCR came from a boy in the first two years of life who had a stem cell transplant for Wiskott-Aldrich syndrome, so the T cells may come from the graft donor. CDR3 nucleotides: TGCAGCGTTGGAAGGGGAGCTGAGCAGTTCTTC. Amino acid sequence: CSVGRGAEQFF.